These 2 T cell receptor beta chains were sequenced from one sample in a study of PD-L1 blockade in urothelial cancer. The table came from immunoSEQ multiplex PCR; TCRdb's copy has only in-frame clones and leaves some out. The sample shows 75,000 to 90,000 clones, 82% of them seen only once. This sample comprised PBMCs, obtained around atezolizumab (anti-PD-L1) treatment. These receptors were obtained from a man in his 70s with urothelial cancer.

The J gene is TRBJ1-2, the V gene TRBV10-1, with 9 positions matching TRBD1. CDR3 length: 13 residues. The trim removed 5 bases at V and 5 bases at J, leaving 3 bases unmatched. In germline, CDR1 is WNHNN, CDR2 SYGVQD (reference sequence). DNA of the CDR3: TGCGCCAGCAGTCCCGGGACAGGGTATGGCTACACCTTC. It is translated as CASSPGTGYGYTF.

The chain is built from TRBV9 and TRBJ2-2; a weak D match, TRBD2 (5 bases). Germline CDR1 and CDR2: SGDLS and YYNGEE. V lost 0 bases to trimming and J lost 5 bases, with 14 bases between them. The CDR3 loop spans 16 amino acids. Here the CDR3 DNA reads TGTGCCAGCAGCGTAGGGGCCGGGAAAACGACCGGGGAGCTGTTTTTT. It encodes CASSVGAGKTTGELFF. The complete variable domain, with remaining parts taken from reference TRBV9 and TRBJ2-2, reads DSGVTQTPKHLITATGQRVTLRCSPRSGDLSVYWYQQSLDQGLQFLIQYYNGEERAKGNILERFSAQQFPDLHSELNLSSLELGDSALYFCASSVGAGKTTGELFFGEGSRLTVL.